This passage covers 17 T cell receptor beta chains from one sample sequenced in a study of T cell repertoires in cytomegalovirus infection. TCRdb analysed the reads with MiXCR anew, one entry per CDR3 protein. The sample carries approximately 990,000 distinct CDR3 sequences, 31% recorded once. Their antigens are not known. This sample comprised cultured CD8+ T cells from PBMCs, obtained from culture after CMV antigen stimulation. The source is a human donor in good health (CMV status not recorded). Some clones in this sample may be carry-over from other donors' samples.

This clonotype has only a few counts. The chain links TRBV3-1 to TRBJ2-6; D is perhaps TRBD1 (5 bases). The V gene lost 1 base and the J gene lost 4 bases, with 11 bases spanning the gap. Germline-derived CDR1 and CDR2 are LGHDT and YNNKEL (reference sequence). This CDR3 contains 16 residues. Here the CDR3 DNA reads TGTGCCAGCAGCCAAGGGGCAGGGCGAGGGGCCAACGTCCTGACTTTC. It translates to CASSQGAGRGANVLTF. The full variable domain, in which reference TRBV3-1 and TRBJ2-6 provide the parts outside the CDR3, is DTAVSQTPKYLVTQMGNDKSIKCEQNLGHDTMYWYKQDSKKFLKIMFSYNNKELIINETVPNRFSPKSPDKAHLNLHINSLELGDSAVYFCASSQGAGRGANVLTFGAGSRLTVL.

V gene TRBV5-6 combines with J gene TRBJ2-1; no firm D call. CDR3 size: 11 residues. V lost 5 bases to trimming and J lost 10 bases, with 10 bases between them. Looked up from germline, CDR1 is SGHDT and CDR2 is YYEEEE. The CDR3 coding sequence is TGTGCCAGCAGGATTGGCTTAGAGCAGTTCTTC. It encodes CASRIGLEQFF.

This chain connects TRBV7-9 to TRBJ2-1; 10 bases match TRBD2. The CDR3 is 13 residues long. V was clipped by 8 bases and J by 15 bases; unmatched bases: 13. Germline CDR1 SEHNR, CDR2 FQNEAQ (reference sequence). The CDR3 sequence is CASYGAGGPFWFF. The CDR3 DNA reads TGTGCCAGCTACGGAGCGGGGGGGCCTTTTTGGTTCTTC.

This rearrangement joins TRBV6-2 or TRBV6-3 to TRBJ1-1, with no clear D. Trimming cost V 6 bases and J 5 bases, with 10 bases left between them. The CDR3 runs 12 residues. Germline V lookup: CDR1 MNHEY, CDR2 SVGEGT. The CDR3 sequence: CASSRYRTEAFF. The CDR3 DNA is TGTGCCAGCAGCCGTTACAGAACTGAAGCTTTCTTT.

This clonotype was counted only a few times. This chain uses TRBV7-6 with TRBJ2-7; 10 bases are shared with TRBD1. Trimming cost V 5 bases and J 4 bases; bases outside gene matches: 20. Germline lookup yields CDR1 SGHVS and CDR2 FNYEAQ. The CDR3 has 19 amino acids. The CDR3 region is CASSPTGQGPVFGDYEQYV. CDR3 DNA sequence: TGTGCCAGCAGCCCGACGGGACAGGGGCCCGTATTTGGGGATTACGAGCAGTACGTC.

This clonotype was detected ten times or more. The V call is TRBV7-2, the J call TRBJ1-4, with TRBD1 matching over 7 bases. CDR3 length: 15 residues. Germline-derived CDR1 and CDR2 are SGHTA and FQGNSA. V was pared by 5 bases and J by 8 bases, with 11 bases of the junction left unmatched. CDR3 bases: TGTGCCAGCAGCCTCCAGGGGGGGAAAGGCGAAAAACTGTTTTTT. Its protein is CASSLQGGKGEKLFF.

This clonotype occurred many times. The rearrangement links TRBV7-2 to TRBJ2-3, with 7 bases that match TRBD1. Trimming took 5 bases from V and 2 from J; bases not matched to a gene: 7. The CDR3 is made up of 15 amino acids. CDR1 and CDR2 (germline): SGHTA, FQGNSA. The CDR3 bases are TGTGCCAGCAGCCCCCGGACAGGAATCACAGATACGCAGTATTTT. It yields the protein CASSPRTGITDTQYF.

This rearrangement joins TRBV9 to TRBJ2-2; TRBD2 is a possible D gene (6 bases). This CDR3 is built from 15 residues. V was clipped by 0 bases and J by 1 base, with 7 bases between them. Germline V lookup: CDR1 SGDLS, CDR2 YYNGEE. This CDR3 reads CASSVGGVNTGELFF. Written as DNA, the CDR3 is TGTGCCAGCAGCGTAGGCGGGGTGAACACCGGGGAGCTGTTTTTT.

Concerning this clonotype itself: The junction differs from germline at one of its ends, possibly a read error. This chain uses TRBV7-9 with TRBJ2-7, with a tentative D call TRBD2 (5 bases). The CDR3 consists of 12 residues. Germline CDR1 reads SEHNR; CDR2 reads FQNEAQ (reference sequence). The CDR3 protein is CASSLAPGIALF. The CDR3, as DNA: TGTGCCAGCAGCTTAGCGCCCGGGATAGCTCTCTTC.

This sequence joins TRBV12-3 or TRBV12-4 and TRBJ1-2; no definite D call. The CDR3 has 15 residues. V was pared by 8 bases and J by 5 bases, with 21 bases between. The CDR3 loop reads CASALVNSLGYGYTF. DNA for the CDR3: TGTGCCAGCGCCTTGGTGAACTCCCTGGGGTATGGCTACACCTTC.

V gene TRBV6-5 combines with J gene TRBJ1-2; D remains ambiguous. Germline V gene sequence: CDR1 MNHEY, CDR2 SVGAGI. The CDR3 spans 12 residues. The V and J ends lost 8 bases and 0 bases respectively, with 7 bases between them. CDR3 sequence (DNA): TGTGCCAGCTTTTCAGCTAACTATGGCTACACCTTC. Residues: CASFSANYGYTF.

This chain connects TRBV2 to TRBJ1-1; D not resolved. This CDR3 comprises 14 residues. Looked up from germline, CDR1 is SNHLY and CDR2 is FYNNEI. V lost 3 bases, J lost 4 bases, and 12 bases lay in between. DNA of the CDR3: TGTGCCAGCAGTGATAAGAGTCTAGGCACTGAAGCTTTCTTT. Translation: CASSDKSLGTEAFF.

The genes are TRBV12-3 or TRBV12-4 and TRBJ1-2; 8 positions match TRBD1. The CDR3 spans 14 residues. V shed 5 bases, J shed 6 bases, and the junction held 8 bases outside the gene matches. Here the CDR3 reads CASSLNPGGDGYTF. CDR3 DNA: TGTGCCAGCAGTCTAAATCCAGGGGGCGATGGCTACACCTTC.

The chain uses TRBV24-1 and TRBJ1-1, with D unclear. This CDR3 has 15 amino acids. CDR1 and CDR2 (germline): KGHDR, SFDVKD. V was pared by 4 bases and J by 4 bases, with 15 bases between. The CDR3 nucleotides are TGTGCCACCAGTGACCCGAAGGAGTCGAGCACTGAAGCTTTCTTT. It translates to CATSDPKESSTEAFF.

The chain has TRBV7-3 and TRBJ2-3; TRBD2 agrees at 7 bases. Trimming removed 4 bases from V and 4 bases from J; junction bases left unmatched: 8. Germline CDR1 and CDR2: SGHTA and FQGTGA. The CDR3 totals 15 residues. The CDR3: CASSSSGGVADTQYF. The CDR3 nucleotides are TGTGCCAGCAGCTCGTCGGGGGGTGTCGCAGATACGCAGTATTTT.

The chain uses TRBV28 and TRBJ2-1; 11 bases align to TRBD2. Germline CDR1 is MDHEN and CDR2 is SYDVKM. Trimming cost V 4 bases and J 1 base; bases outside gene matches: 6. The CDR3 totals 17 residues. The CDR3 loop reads CASSSTSGGLSYNEQFF. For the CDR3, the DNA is TGTGCCAGCAGTTCCACTAGCGGGGGCCTTTCCTACAATGAGCAGTTCTTC.

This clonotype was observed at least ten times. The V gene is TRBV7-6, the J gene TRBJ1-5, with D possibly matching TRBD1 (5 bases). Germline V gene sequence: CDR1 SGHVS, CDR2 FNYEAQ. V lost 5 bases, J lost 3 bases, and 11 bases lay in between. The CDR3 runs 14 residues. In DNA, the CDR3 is TGTGCCAGCAGCCCGGGGCCAGTCAATCAGCCCCAGCATTTT. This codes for CASSPGPVNQPQHF.